These T cell receptor beta chains were read from a single sample in a study of blood T cell repertoires in COVID-19. The table came from immunoSEQ multiplex PCR; TCRdb's copy has only in-frame clones and leaves some out. This table has around 97,000 clones, approximately 84% appearing once. Material for sequencing was peripheral blood. These receptors all stem from a man aged 65-85 years with acute or convalescent COVID-19. The CDR3 runs from the conserved cysteine through the conserved F or W. The D gene is left open where the match is weak. Part of the rows lack a size; the others show once, few, many or a class for expanded clones.

CDR3,DNA,size,D,J,V
CASSSQGAGGNTIYF,TGTGCCAGCAGTTCACAGGGGGCGGGAGGAAACACCATATATTTT,-,TRBD1,TRBJ1-3,TRBV6-5
CASSLGGTGNGYTF,TGTGCCAGCAGCTTAGGTGGGACAGGGAATGGCTACACCTTC,-,TRBD1,TRBJ1-2,TRBV7-2
CASSQGGRGTEAFF,TGTGCCAGCAGCCAAGGGGGGCGAGGCACTGAAGCTTTCTTT,-,-,TRBJ1-1,TRBV3-1/TRBV3-2
CASSLSGGGNYGYTF,TGCGCCAGCAGCTTGTCGGGGGGCGGTAACTATGGCTACACCTTC,-,-,TRBJ1-2,TRBV5-1
CASSGQGSYYGYTF,TGTGCCAGCAGCGGACAGGGAAGTTACTATGGCTACACCTTC,-,TRBD1,TRBJ1-2,TRBV2
CASSQAHVRYF,TGTGCCAGCAGCCAAGCCCATGTGCGGTATTTT,-,-,TRBJ2-3,TRBV3-1/TRBV3-2
CASRPGLAGFYEQYF,TGTGCCAGCAGACCGGGACTAGCGGGTTTTTACGAGCAGTACTTC,once,TRBD2,TRBJ2-7,TRBV2
CAGQTGVPGELFF,TGTGCCGGACAGACAGGGGTTCCCGGGGAGCTGTTTTTT,once,TRBD1,TRBJ2-2,TRBV7-2
CASSLPDRVATQYF,TGTGCCAGCAGTTTACCCGACCGGGTTGCTACGCAGTATTTT,-,-,TRBJ2-3,TRBV27
CSVPKGRVETQYF,TGCAGCGTGCCCAAGGGGAGGGTCGAGACCCAGTACTTC,once,TRBD2,TRBJ2-5,TRBV29-1
CASSMSGGSSYEQYF,TGTGCCAGCTCTATGTCCGGGGGAAGCTCCTACGAGCAGTACTTC,once,-,TRBJ2-7,TRBV3-1/TRBV3-2
CASRKGQIDSGANVLTF,TGTGCAAGTCGCAAGGGACAGATCGACTCTGGGGCCAACGTCCTGACTTTC,-,-,TRBJ2-6,TRBV12-2
CASSPTGIDTEAFF,TGTGCCAGCAGCCCCACAGGGATTGACACTGAAGCTTTCTTT,-,-,TRBJ1-1,TRBV7-9
CASNLWNQVGAGYTF,TGTGCCAGCAACTTATGGAATCAAGTTGGGGCTGGCTACACCTTC,-,-,TRBJ1-2,TRBV7-9
CASSENRDDTEAFF,TGCGCCAGCAGTGAGAACAGGGACGACACTGAAGCTTTCTTT,-,-,TRBJ1-1,TRBV10-1
CASSLGQGATYFYGYTF,TGTGCCAGCAGCTTGGGACAGGGGGCCACTTACTTCTATGGCTACACCTTC,-,TRBD1,TRBJ1-2,TRBV5-6
CASSNRGRTGELFF,TGTGCCAGCAGTAATAGGGGGCGTACCGGGGAGCTGTTTTTT,-,TRBD1,TRBJ2-2,TRBV27
CASTTSFTGQGGYTF,TGCGCCAGCACAACCTCTTTCACAGGGCAGGGTGGCTACACCTTC,few,-,TRBJ1-2,TRBV5-1
CASSQPGTGAGNTEAFF,TGCGCCAGCAGTCAGCCCGGGACAGGGGCGGGGAACACTGAAGCTTTCTTT,few,TRBD1,TRBJ1-1,TRBV23-1
CASSLGGTPYNEQFF,TGTGCCAGCAGCTTGGGGGGGACGCCTTACAATGAGCAGTTCTTC,once,TRBD2,TRBJ2-1,TRBV7-2
CASSQDQAGTSKQFF,TGCGCCAGCAGCCAAGATCAGGCGGGGACTAGCAAGCAGTTCTTC,-,TRBD2,TRBJ2-1,TRBV4-1
CASSELAGAQDTQYF,TGTGCCAGCAGTGAACTAGCGGGAGCTCAAGATACGCAGTATTTT,many,TRBD2,TRBJ2-3,TRBV6-4
CASSIEQGRNEQFF,TGTGCCAGTAGTATAGAACAGGGCAGGAATGAGCAGTTCTTC,-,-,TRBJ2-1,TRBV19
CASQWTASPLHF,TGTGCCTCACAATGGACAGCTTCACCCCTCCACTTT,-,-,TRBJ1-6,TRBV30
CASRSESRGYSGYF,TGTGCCAGCAGGAGCGAGAGTAGGGGGTATAGTGGGTACTTC,-,-,TRBJ2-7,TRBV2
CASSHRQGDLGYTF,TGTGCCAGCAGCCATCGACAGGGGGATCTTGGCTACACCTTC,-,TRBD1,TRBJ1-2,TRBV11-1
CASSSLATDEQFF,TGTGCCAGCAGCTCACTAGCGACCGATGAGCAGTTCTTC,-,TRBD2,TRBJ2-1,TRBV7-2
CASSSRGSNYGYTF,TGTGCCAGCAGCTCCAGGGGTTCTAACTATGGCTACACCTTC,-,-,TRBJ1-2,TRBV11-2
CASSQGMWRGGRETQYF,TGTGCCAGCAGCCAAGGAATGTGGCGGGGGGGCCGGGAGACCCAGTACTTC,-,TRBD2,TRBJ2-5,TRBV4-2
CASSEGLAGGPLRATQYF,TGTGCCAGCAGTGAAGGACTAGCGGGAGGTCCACTTCGGGCGACCCAGTACTTC,once,TRBD2,TRBJ2-5,TRBV6-1